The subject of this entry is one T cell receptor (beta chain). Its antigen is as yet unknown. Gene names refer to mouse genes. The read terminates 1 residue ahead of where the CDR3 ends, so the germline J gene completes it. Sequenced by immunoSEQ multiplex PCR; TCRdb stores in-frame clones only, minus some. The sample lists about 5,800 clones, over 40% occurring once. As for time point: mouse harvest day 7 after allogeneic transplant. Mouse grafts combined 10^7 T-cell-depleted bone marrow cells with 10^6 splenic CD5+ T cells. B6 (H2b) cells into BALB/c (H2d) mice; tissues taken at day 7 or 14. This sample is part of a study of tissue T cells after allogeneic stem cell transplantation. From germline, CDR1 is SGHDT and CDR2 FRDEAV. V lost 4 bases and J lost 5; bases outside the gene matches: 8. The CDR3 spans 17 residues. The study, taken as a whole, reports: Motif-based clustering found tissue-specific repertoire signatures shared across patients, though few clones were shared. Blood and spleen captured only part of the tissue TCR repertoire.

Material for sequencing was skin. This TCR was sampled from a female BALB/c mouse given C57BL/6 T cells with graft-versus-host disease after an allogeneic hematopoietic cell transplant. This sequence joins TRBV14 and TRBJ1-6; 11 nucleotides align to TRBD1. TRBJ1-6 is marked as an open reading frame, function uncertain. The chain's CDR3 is CASSLSRDRGDNSPLYF. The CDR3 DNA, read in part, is TGTGCCAGCAGTCTGTCCCGGGACAGGGGGGATAATTCGCCCCTCTAC.